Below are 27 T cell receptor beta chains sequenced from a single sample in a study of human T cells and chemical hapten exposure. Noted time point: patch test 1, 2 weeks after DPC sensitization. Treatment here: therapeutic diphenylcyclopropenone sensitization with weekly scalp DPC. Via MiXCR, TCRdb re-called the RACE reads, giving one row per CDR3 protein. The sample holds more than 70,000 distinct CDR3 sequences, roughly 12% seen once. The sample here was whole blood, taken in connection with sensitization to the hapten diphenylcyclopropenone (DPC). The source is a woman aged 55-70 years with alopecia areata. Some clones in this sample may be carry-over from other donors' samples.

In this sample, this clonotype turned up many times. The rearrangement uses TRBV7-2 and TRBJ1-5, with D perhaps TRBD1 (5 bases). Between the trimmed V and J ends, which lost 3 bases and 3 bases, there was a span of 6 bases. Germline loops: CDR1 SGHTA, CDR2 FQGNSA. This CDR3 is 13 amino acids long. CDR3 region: CASSLGPNQPQHF. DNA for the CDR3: TGTGCCAGCAGCTTGGGGCCCAATCAGCCCCAGCATTTT.

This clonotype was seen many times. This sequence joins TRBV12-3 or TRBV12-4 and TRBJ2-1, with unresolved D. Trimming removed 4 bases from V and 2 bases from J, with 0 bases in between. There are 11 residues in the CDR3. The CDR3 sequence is CASSSYNEQFF. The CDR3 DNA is TGTGCCAGCAGTTCCTACAATGAGCAGTTCTTC.

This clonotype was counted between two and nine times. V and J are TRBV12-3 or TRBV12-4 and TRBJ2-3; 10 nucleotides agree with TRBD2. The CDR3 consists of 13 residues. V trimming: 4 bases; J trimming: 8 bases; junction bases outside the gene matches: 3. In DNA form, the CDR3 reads TGTGCCAGCAGTTCCAGCGGGGGGGGTACGCAGTATTTT. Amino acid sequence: CASSSSGGGTQYF.

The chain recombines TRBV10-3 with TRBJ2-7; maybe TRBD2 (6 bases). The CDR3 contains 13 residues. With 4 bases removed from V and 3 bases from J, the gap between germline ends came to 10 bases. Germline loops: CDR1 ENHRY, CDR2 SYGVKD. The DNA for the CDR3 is TGTGCCATCAGTGGACTAGTCGGCTACGAGCAGTACTTC. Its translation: CAISGLVGYEQYF.

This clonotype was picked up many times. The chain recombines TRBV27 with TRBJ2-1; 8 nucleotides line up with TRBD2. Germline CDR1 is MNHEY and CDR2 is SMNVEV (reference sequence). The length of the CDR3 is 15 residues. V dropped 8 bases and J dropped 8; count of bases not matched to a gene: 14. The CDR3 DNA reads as TGTGCCAGCCAGATCGTAGCGGGGAAGGGTTATGAGCAGTTCTTC. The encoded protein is CASQIVAGKGYEQFF.

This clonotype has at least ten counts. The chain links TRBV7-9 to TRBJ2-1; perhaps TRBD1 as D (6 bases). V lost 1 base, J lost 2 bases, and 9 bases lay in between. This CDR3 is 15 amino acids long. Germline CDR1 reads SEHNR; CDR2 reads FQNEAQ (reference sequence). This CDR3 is CASSLGGPTYNEQFF. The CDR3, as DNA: TGTGCCAGCAGCTTAGGGGGGCCCACCTACAATGAGCAGTTCTTC.

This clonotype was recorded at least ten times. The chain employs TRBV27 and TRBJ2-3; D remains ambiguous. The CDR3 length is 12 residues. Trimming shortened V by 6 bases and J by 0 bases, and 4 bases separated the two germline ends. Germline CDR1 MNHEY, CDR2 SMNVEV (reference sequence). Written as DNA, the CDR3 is TGTGCCAGCAGGCCCAGCACAGATACGCAGTATTTT. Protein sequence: CASRPSTDTQYF.

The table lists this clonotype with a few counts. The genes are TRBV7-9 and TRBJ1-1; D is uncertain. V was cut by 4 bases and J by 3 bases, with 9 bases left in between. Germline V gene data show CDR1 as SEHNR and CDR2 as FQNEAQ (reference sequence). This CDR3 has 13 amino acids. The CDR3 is CASSYHEDTEAFF. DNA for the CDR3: TGTGCCAGCAGCTACCATGAGGACACTGAAGCTTTCTTT.

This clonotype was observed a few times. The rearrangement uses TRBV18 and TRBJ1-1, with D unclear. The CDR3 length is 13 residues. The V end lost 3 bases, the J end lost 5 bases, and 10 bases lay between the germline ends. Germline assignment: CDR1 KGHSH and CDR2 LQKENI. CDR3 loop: CASSPMEGTEAFF. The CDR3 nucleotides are TGTGCCAGCTCACCGATGGAGGGTACTGAAGCTTTCTTT.

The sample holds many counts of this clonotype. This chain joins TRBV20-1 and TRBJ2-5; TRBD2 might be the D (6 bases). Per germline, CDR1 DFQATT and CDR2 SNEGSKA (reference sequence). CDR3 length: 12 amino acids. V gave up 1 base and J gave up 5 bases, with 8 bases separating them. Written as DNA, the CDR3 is TGCAGTGCTAGAGCCAGCGGGGAGACCCAGTACTTC. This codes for CSARASGETQYF.

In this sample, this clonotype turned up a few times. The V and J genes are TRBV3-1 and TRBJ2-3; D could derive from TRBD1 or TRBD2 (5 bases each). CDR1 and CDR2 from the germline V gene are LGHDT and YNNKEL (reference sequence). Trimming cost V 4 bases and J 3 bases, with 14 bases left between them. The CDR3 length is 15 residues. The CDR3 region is CASSPVGRVTDTQYF. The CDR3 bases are TGTGCCAGCAGCCCAGTGGGGCGGGTAACAGATACGCAGTATTTT.

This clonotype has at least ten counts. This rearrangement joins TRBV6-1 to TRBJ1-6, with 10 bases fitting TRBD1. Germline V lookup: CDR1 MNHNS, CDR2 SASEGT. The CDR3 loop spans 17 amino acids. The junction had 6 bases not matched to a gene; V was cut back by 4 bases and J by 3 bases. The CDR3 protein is CASSGQGALLYNSPLHF. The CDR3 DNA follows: TGTGCCAGCAGTGGACAGGGGGCCCTTCTCTATAATTCACCCCTCCACTTT.

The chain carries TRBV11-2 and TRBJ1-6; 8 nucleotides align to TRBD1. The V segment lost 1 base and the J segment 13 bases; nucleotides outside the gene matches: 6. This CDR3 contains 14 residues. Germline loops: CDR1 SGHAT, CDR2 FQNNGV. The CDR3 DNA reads TGTGCCAGCAGCTTAGCCAGGGGGCTGTCCCCCCTCCACTTT. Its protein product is CASSLARGLSPLHF.

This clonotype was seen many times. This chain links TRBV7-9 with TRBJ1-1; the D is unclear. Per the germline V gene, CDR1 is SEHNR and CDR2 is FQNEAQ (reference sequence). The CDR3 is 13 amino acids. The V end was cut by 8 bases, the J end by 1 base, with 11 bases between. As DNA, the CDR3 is TGTGCCAGCGGGAGGGCCCAGAACACTGAAGCTTTCTTT. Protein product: CASGRAQNTEAFF.

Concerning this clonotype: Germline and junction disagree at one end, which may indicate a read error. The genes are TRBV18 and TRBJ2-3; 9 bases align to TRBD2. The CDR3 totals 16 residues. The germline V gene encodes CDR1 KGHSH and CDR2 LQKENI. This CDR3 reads CASSQAGGLNTYTQYF. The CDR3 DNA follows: TGTGCCAGCTCCCAAGCGGGGGGCCTGAACACATATACGCAGTATTTT.

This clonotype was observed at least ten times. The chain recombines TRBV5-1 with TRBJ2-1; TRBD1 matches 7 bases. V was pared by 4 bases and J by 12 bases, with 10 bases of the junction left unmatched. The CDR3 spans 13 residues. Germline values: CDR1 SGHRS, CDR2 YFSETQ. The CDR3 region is CASSTRGGQGQFF. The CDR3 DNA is TGCGCCAGCAGCACGCGAGGGGGCCAGGGGCAGTTCTTC.

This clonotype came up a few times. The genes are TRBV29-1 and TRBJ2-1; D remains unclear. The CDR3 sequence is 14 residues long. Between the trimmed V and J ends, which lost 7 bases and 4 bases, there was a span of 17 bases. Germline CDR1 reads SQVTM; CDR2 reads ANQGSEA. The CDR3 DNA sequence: TGCAGCGCCAACAAAAACATACCGTACAATGAGCAGTTCTTC. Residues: CSANKNIPYNEQFF.

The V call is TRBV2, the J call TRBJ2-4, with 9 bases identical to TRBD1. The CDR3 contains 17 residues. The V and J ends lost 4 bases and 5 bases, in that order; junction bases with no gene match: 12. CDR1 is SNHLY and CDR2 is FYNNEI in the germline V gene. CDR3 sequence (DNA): TGTGCCAGCAGTGTTTTCAGGACAGGGGCGGGTGAAAACATTCAGTACTTC. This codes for CASSVFRTGAGENIQYF.

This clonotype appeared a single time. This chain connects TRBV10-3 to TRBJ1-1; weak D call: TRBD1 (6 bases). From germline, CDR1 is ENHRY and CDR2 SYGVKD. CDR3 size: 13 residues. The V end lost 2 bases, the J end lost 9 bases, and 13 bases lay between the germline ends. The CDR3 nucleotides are TGTGCCATCAGTGAGGGGGGGCCGGGCAAAGCTTTCTTT. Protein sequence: CAISEGGPGKAFF.

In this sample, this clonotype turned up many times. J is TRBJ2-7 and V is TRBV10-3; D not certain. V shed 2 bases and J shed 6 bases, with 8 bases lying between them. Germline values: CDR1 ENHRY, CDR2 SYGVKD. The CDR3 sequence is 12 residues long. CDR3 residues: CAISERLSEQYF. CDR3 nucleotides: TGTGCCATCAGTGAGCGGTTAAGCGAGCAGTACTTC.

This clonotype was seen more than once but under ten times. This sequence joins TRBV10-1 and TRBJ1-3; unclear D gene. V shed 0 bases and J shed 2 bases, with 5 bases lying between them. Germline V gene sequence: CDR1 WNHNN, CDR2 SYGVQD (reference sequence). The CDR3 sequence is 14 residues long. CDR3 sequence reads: CASSESGPGNTIYF. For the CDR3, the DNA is TGCGCCAGCAGTGAGTCGGGTCCTGGAAACACCATATATTTT.

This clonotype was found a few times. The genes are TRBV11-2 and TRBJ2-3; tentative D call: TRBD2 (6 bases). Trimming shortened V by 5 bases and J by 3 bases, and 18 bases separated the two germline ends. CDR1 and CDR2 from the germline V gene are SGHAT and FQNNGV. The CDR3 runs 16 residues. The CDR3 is CASSGGSSFWTDTQYF. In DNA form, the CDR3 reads TGTGCCAGCAGCGGAGGGTCCAGCTTTTGGACAGATACGCAGTATTTT. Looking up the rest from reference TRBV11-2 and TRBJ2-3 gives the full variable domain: EAGVAQSPRYKIIEKRQSVAFWCNPISGHATLYWYQQILGQGPKLLIQFQNNGVVDDSQLPKDRFSAERLKGVDSTLKIQPAKLEDSAVYLCASSGGSSFWTDTQYFGPGTRLTVL.

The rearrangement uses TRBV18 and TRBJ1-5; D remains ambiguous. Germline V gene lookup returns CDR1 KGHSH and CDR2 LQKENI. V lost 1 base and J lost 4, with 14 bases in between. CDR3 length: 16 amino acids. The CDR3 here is CASSPRGLRENQPQHF. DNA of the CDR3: TGTGCCAGCTCACCACGCGGCTTGAGGGAAAATCAGCCCCAGCATTTT.

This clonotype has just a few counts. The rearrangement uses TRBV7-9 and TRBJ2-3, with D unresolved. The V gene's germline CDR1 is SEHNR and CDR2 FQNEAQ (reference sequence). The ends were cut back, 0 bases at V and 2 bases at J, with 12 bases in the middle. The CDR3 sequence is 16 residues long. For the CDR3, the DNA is TGTGCCAGCAGCTTAGCGATCGGAGCGTTCACAGATACGCAGTATTTT. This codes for CASSLAIGAFTDTQYF.

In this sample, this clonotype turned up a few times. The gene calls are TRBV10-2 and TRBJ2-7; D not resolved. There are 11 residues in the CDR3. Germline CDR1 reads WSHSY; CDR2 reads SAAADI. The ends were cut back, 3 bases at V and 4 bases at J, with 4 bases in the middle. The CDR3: CASSEGYEQYF. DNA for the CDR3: TGCGCCAGCAGTGAAGGTTACGAGCAGTACTTC.

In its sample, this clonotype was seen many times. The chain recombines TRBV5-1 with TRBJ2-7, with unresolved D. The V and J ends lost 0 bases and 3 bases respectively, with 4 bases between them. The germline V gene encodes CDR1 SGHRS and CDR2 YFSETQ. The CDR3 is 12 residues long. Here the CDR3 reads CASSLVSYEQYF. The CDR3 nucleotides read TGCGCCAGCAGCTTGGTCAGCTACGAGCAGTACTTC.

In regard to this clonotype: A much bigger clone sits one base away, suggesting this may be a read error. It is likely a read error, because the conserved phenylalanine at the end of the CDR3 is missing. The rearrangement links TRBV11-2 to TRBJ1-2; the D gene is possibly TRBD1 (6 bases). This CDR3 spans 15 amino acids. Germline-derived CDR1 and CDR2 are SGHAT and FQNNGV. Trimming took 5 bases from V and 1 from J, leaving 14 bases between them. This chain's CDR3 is CASSRRDTDNYGYTY. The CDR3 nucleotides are TGTGCCAGCAGCAGAAGGGACACCGATAACTATGGCTACACCTAC.